These 29 T cell receptor beta chains share one sample of origin, sequenced in a study of CD8 T cells in Susac syndrome. Random hexamers primed reverse transcription of about 0.45 to 1 ug RNA. TCRdb called the immunoSEQ multiplex PCR reads again in MiXCR, with one record for every CDR3 protein. Of about 250,000 distinct CDR3 sequences in the sample, around 93% were seen once. Material: CD4+ T cells from PBMCs. All receptors derive from a human donor with multiple sclerosis.

The rearrangement links TRBV24-1 to TRBJ1-1, with D unresolved. Trimming stripped 1 base from V and 10 bases from J, with 9 bases between. There are 12 residues in the CDR3. The V gene's germline CDR1 is KGHDR and CDR2 SFDVKD. DNA for the CDR3: TGTGCCACCAGTGATTTTAGCCGTCGAGCTTTCTTT. Translating gives CATSDFSRRAFF.

J is TRBJ1-1 and V is TRBV30, with D maybe TRBD1 (5 bases). The CDR3 extends over 14 amino acids. Germline V gene lookup returns CDR1 GTSNPN and CDR2 SVGIG (reference sequence). The V end lost 3 bases, the J end lost 4 bases, and 15 bases lay between the germline ends. The DNA of the CDR3 is TGTGCCTGGAGCAAGACCAGGGAGCGCACTGAAGCTTTCTTT. This gives the protein CAWSKTRERTEAFF.

The chain links TRBV7-3 to TRBJ2-7; D is uncertain. V was shortened by 5 bases and J by 6 bases, with 23 bases between the two germline ends. The CDR3 loop spans 16 amino acids. Germline V gives CDR1 SGHTA, CDR2 FQGTGA. Written as DNA, the CDR3 is TGTGCCAGCAGCCCATTCACCACCTCCCTGGCTAGCGAGCAGTACTTC. Translated, it gives CASSPFTTSLASEQYF.

CDR3 coding DNA: TGTGCCAGCAACGGACTAGCGGCACAAGAGACCCAGTACTTC. Its protein product is CASNGLAAQETQYF. V gene TRBV6-2 or TRBV6-3 combines with J gene TRBJ2-5; 10 bases map to TRBD2. The ends lost 7 bases at V and 2 bases at J; junction bases unmatched: 4. The CDR3 is 14 amino acids. Germline lookup yields CDR1 MNHEY and CDR2 SVGEGT.

CDR3 DNA sequence: TGTGCCAGCAGCTTACGACTAGCGGGCTCCTCGGGGGGCACAGATACGCAGTATTTT. As protein: CASSLRLAGSSGGTDTQYF. The chain employs TRBV7-2 and TRBJ2-3; 10 bases map to TRBD2. The V segment lost 2 bases and the J segment 1 base; nucleotides outside the gene matches: 12. Per germline, CDR1 SGHTA and CDR2 FQGNSA. CDR3 length: 19 residues.

V usage is TRBV6-1 and J usage is TRBJ2-4, with 10 bases aligning to TRBD2. Germline CDR1 is MNHNS and CDR2 is SASEGT. V lost 5 bases to trimming and J lost 0 bases; unmatched junction nucleotides: 7. This CDR3 has 17 amino acids. As DNA, the CDR3 is TGTGCCAGCAGTCCCCTGACTAGCGGGCTAGCCAAAAACATTCAGTACTTC. Residues: CASSPLTSGLAKNIQYF.

The gene calls are TRBV18 and TRBJ1-4; D ambiguous. This CDR3 region has 15 residues. From germline, CDR1 is KGHSH and CDR2 LQKENI. The V end lost 3 bases, the J end lost 8 bases, and 16 bases lay between the germline ends. DNA for the CDR3: TGTGCCAGCTCACCCGCGTCCTCATCTCGGGAAAAACTGTTTTTT. Amino acids: CASSPASSSREKLFF.

The chain combines TRBV28 with TRBJ1-6; D possibly corresponds to TRBD1 (5 bases). The CDR3 contains 15 residues. The germline gives CDR1 MDHEN, CDR2 SYDVKM. V lost 6 bases, J lost 8 bases, and 17 bases lay in between. The CDR3 reads CASSQAGKVDSPLHF. Written as DNA, the CDR3 is TGTGCCAGCAGCCAAGCAGGGAAGGTAGATTCACCCCTCCACTTT. Full variable domain (missing parts from reference TRBV28 and TRBJ1-6): DVKVTQSSRYLVKRTGEKVFLECVQDMDHENMFWYRQDPGLGLRLIYFSYDVKMKEKGDIPEGYSVSREKKERFSLILESASTNQTSMYLCASSQAGKVDSPLHFGNGTRLTVT.

This clonotype has only one observation. V is TRBV28 and J is TRBJ1-2; 8 positions match TRBD1. This CDR3 has 14 residues. Unmatched junction bases numbered 7, after V lost 7 bases and J lost 3 bases. Germline V gene lookup returns CDR1 MDHEN and CDR2 SYDVKM. CDR3: CASTPDRVDYGYTF. The CDR3, as DNA: TGTGCCAGCACCCCGGACAGGGTGGACTATGGCTACACCTTC.

This clonotype was found a few times. The junction shows a germline mismatch at one end, possibly a read error. The CDR3 is CASSRSQETQYF. In nucleotides, the CDR3 is TGTGCTAGCAGCCGGTCACAAGAGACCCAGTACTTC. V gene TRBV7-7 combines with J gene TRBJ2-5, with unresolved D. CDR1 is SSHAT and CDR2 is FNYEAQ in the germline V gene (reference sequence). This CDR3 has 12 residues.

The chain is built from TRBV7-9 and TRBJ1-2; 10 positions agree with TRBD1. With V trimmed by 4 bases and J by 8 bases, 10 bases remained unmatched. Germline CDR1 and CDR2: SEHNR and FQNEAQ (reference sequence). This CDR3 region has 15 residues. The CDR3 DNA follows: TGTGCCAGCAGCTCATTCGGGACAGGGGCTGGGGGCTACACCTTC. Translated: CASSSFGTGAGGYTF.

The chain links TRBV12-5 to TRBJ1-5, with D perhaps TRBD1 (5 bases). The CDR3 consists of 15 residues. Looked up from germline, CDR1 is LGHNT and CDR2 is FRNRAP. Trimming shortened V by 4 bases and J by 1 base, and 11 bases separated the two germline ends. Here the CDR3 DNA reads TGTGCTAGTGGTTCCGGGCGACAGAGCAATCAGCCCCAGCATTTT. It yields the protein CASGSGRQSNQPQHF.

This clonotype has a handful of counts. The rearrangement links TRBV28 to TRBJ2-1; a weak D match, TRBD2 (5 bases). The germline V gene encodes CDR1 MDHEN and CDR2 SYDVKM. CDR3 length: 13 amino acids. V lost 5 bases and J 3 bases, leaving 8 bases between the germline ends. The CDR3 DNA follows: TGTGCCAGCAGTCCCCGGGACTACAATGAGCAGTTCTTC. This sequence encodes CASSPRDYNEQFF.

The genes are TRBV5-1 and TRBJ2-7; D could derive from TRBD1 or TRBD2 (5 bases each). From germline, CDR1 is SGHRS and CDR2 YFSETQ. The V and J ends lost 3 bases and 5 bases respectively, with 12 bases between them. The length of the CDR3 is 13 residues. The CDR3 protein is CASSWPGANEQYF. In DNA form, the CDR3 reads TGCGCCAGCAGCTGGCCCGGGGCGAACGAGCAGTACTTC. Variable domain in full (rest from reference TRBV5-1 and TRBJ2-7): KAGVTQTPRYLIKTRGQQVTLSCSPISGHRSVSWYQQTPGQGLQFLFEYFSETQRNKGNFPGRFSGRQFSNSRSEMNVSTLELGDSALYLCASSWPGANEQYFGPGTRLTVT.

V and J are TRBV9 and TRBJ1-2, with D possibly TRBD1 on 6 matching bases. CDR3 length: 15 amino acids. Trimming took off 0 bases at V and 2 bases at J, with 11 bases between the two ends. Germline V gene lookup returns CDR1 SGDLS and CDR2 YYNGEE. DNA of the CDR3: TGTGCCAGCAGCGTAGGGCTGGACAGCAACTATGGCTACACCTTC. Translation: CASSVGLDSNYGYTF.

This chain connects TRBV19 to TRBJ2-7; 10 bases fit TRBD1. CDR1 is LNHDA, CDR2 SQIVND, per germline (reference sequence). The CDR3 runs to 14 residues. J was trimmed by 6 bases and V by 4 bases; bases with no gene match: 6. This CDR3 reads CASSTPGQGSEQYV. The CDR3 DNA follows: TGTGCCAGTAGTACACCGGGACAGGGGAGCGAGCAGTACGTC.

The V and J genes are TRBV7-2 and TRBJ2-5; D might be TRBD2 (7 bases). Trimming took off 5 bases at V and 1 base at J, with 14 bases between the two ends. CDR3 length: 15 amino acids. Germline assignment: CDR1 SGHTA and CDR2 FQGNSA. The CDR3 sequence is CASSRGGDPQETQYF. In DNA form, the CDR3 reads TGTGCCAGCAGCAGAGGGGGGGACCCCCAAGAGACCCAGTACTTC.

This clonotype was counted a single time. The V call is TRBV7-9, the J call TRBJ2-5, with TRBD2 matching over 14 bases. Per germline, CDR1 SEHNR and CDR2 FQNEAQ (reference sequence). With V trimmed by 4 bases and J by 6 bases, 13 bases remained unmatched. The CDR3 spans 18 residues. CDR3 nucleotide sequence: TGTGCCAGCAGCTCAGTACTCGGGACTAGCGGGAGCGTCAAGACCCAGTACTTC. Residues: CASSSVLGTSGSVKTQYF.

The rearrangement joins TRBV23-1 to TRBJ2-1; 7 nucleotides agree with TRBD1. TRBV23-1 is identified as an open reading frame with a role that is uncertain. CDR3 length: 17 amino acids. Trimming removed 4 bases from V and 2 bases from J; junction bases left unmatched: 11. The CDR3 protein is CASSLSQGVPPYNEQFF. The CDR3 DNA reads TGCGCCAGCAGTCTCTCCCAGGGGGTACCTCCCTACAATGAGCAGTTCTTC.

The genes are TRBV19 and TRBJ1-3, with D uncertain. Between the trimmed V and J ends, which lost 11 bases and 2 bases, there was a span of 19 bases. This CDR3 spans 15 amino acids. CDR1 is LNHDA, CDR2 SQIVND, per germline (reference sequence). The DNA for the CDR3 is TGTGCCGTGAGAAAGGGAGGCCCAACTGGAAACACCATATATTTT. Encoded protein: CAVRKGGPTGNTIYF.

This chain connects TRBV7-2 to TRBJ2-2; D is possibly TRBD2 (5 bases). The germline V gene encodes CDR1 SGHTA and CDR2 FQGNSA. The CDR3 extends over 15 amino acids. V lost 6 bases and J 1 base, leaving 12 bases between the germline ends. This chain's CDR3 is CASSLTTMNTGELFF. CDR3 in DNA: TGTGCCAGCAGTTTGACGACTATGAACACCGGGGAGCTGTTTTTT.

Regarding this clonotype: A read error may account for a junction end that differs from germline. V and J are TRBV6-1 and TRBJ2-3; D possibly corresponds to TRBD1 (6 bases). This CDR3 has 15 amino acids. Germline V lookup: CDR1 MNHNS, CDR2 SASEGT. CDR3 nucleotide sequence: TGTGCCAGCAGTGAAGTTCGGGCTCGACTATCCGAGGGGGATTTT. Protein sequence: CASSEVRARLSEGDF.

This chain joins TRBV4-2 and TRBJ2-7; D gene ambiguous. The germline V gene has CDR1 LGHNA and CDR2 YNFKEQ. The ends were cut back, 1 base at V and 5 bases at J, with 15 bases in the middle. The CDR3 is 15 residues long. Written as DNA, the CDR3 is TGTGCCAGCAGCCAAGGTACAAGTAAGGTCGACGAGCAGTACTTC. This encodes CASSQGTSKVDEQYF.

This chain uses TRBV29-1 with TRBJ1-1; D unresolved. The CDR3 consists of 13 residues. Germline-derived CDR1 and CDR2 are SQVTM and ANQGSEA. V was pared by 2 bases and J by 1 base, with 8 bases between. The CDR3 sequence is CSVEQSPNTEAFF. The CDR3 DNA follows: TGCAGCGTTGAACAGAGCCCGAACACTGAAGCTTTCTTT.

J is TRBJ2-1 and V is TRBV18; D is possibly TRBD2 (6 bases). V gave up 5 bases and J gave up 9 bases, with 17 bases separating them. CDR1 and CDR2 from the germline V gene are KGHSH and LQKENI. CDR3 length: 14 amino acids. CDR3 in amino acids: CASSREEVASEQFF. The CDR3 DNA is TGTGCCAGCTCAAGGGAGGAGGTAGCTTCTGAGCAGTTCTTC.

The gene calls are TRBV20-1 and TRBJ1-2, with 10 bases matching TRBD1. CDR3 length equals 15 residues. CDR1 and CDR2 from the germline V gene are DFQATT and SNEGSKA (reference sequence). J lost 8 bases, V lost 6 bases, and 15 bases had no gene match. In DNA form, the CDR3 reads TGCAGTGCCCCAGATCGGGGACAGGGGAGTGGGGGCTACACCTTC. As protein: CSAPDRGQGSGGYTF.

The chain carries TRBV20-1 and TRBJ1-4; possible D gene TRBD1, 5 bases. Trimming took 0 bases from V and 8 from J, leaving 19 bases between them. This CDR3 comprises 16 residues. The germline V gene has CDR1 DFQATT and CDR2 SNEGSKA (reference sequence). CDR3 protein: CSARDPPRAWGEKLFF. CDR3 bases: TGCAGTGCTAGAGACCCCCCCAGGGCCTGGGGGGAAAAACTGTTTTTT.

The gene calls are TRBV6-4 and TRBJ2-1; 11 nucleotides line up with TRBD2. The CDR3 is made up of 14 amino acids. CDR1 MRHNA and CDR2 SNTAGT come from the germline V gene. V was pared by 4 bases and J by 5 bases, with 1 base of the junction left unmatched. In nucleotides, the CDR3 is TGTGCCAGCAGTGGGACTAGCGGGCACAATGAGCAGTTCTTC. This codes for CASSGTSGHNEQFF.

This chain joins TRBV29-1 and TRBJ2-7; a weak D match, TRBD2 (5 bases). Per the germline V gene, CDR1 is SQVTM and CDR2 is ANQGSEA. The CDR3 consists of 14 residues. V was shortened by 5 bases and J by 0 bases, with 14 bases between the two germline ends. CDR3 nucleotides: TGCAGCGTTTCGAGCGGACGGAGCTCCTACGAGCAGTACTTC. Protein: CSVSSGRSSYEQYF.